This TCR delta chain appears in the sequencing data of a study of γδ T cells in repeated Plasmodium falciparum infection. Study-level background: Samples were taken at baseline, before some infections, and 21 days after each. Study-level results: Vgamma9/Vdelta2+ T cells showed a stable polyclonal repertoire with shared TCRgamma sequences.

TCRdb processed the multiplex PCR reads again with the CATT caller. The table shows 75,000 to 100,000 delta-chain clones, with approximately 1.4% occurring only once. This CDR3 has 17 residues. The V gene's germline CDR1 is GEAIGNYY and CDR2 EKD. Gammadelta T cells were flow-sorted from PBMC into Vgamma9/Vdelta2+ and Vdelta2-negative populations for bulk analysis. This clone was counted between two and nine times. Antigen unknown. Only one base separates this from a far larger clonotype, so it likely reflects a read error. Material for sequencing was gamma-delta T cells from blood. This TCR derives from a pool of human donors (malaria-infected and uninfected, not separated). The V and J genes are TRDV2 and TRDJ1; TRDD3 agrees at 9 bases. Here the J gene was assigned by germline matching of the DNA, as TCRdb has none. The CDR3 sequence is CACDKGIRAGYTDKLIF. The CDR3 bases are TGTGCCTGTGACAAGGGGATACGCGCCGGGTACACCGACAAACTCATCTTT.